This T cell receptor beta chain was documented in a study of T cell responses to AZD1222 COVID-19 vaccine (dated by TCRdb to about 2021). In terms of the full investigation: TCR sequencing was performed for 230 to 250 trial participants, of whom some 200 were given two doses of AZD1222 and roughly 25 were given two doses of MenACWY control vaccine. Trial participants were enrolled by age into subgroups of 18-55, 56-69 and 70-plus years, and around 150, 28 and 57 TCR-sequenced participants, respectively, were included in these subgroups. Here is what the overall study found, with its caveats: Conclusions about previously exposed vaccinees are limited, since just six AZD1222 recipients were seropositive for SARS-CoV-2 at baseline. Because no day 14 peak-response samples were available, the repertoires could be characterized only after the peak T cell response. Participants were mostly white British, with more females than males. The authors suggested clonal diversity may have been underestimated. After two AZD1222 doses, spike-specific TCR breadth and depth were significantly higher than at day 0 and than in MenACWY recipients. Vaccine-associated CD4 TCRs spanned the whole spike protein, with dominant responses in regions 160-218 and 743-854. In the small 56-69-year group, the increase in depth fell short of significance, most likely because of low power. Epitopes outside the regions mutated in the B.1.351 and B.1.1.7 variants were reportedly recognized by nearly half of the unique spike-specific TCRs.

As regards this clone: Its antigen is unknown. Base qualities were left out, and no much larger clone turns up one base away.

The time point label, read with the paper, signifies: about 28 days (+/-7) after the second vaccine dose. The label giving this sample's treatment or condition can be read as: meningococcal conjugate vaccine given as trial control. Vaccinee samples were obtained from the UK trials COV001 and COV002, which included a single-blind randomized controlled phase 2/3 trial of AZD1222 (ChAdOx1 nCoV-19) in healthy adults. For TCRbeta chain sequencing, PBMC samples from trial participants were taken at day 0 and at day 28 after the second dose. From cysteine to phenylalanine, the CDR3 is 14 amino acids long. Only the CDR3 portion is preserved as DNA: 42 bases, with reading frame beginning at the first base. Sequences LGHNA (CDR1) and YNFKEQ (CDR2) are obtained from the germline V gene. Clipping removes 4 bases from V and 3 bases from J, with 3 as the unmatched junction base count. The CDR3 regions of human TCRbeta chains were analyzed by immunosequencing. The authors' pipeline ran thus. TCRs in the repertoires were matched against a reference library of SARS-CoV-2-specific TCRs that had been generated with the MIRA antigen-specificity platform. Breadth was defined as the fraction of unique TCRs that were SARS-CoV-2-associated. Depth was defined as the fraction of total T cells that were SARS-CoV-2-associated. Using the MIRA data, each spike-specific TCR was assigned both to the spike region to which the TCR was reactive and to a CD4 or CD8 class. Log10-transformed breadth and depth values were compared by one-way ANOVA with Sidak's multiple comparisons tests. Imported from immuneACCESS, the table was reduced by TCRdb to in-frame sequences with V and J called. These copies leave out some clones; in studies compared against another copy, an unresolved V gene accounts for under half, and the cause of the remainder is not known. Clonal size and the V and J genes are those of that table, whereas D and trimming came from the DNA. Across this sample there are 130,000 to 150,000 clones, with approximately 88% seen only once. Together, the top ten hold under 5.5% of the sample.

The sequences come from peripheral blood, collected 28 days after the second dose of the MenACWY control vaccine. The rearrangement joined TRBV4-2 to TRBJ1-1, with TRBD1 matching 9 junction bases. The TCR was taken from an adult who received the MenACWY meningococcal vaccine as a control. CDR3 protein: CASSLRDRDTEAFF. The nucleotide sequence reads TGTGCCAGCAGCCTCCGGGACAGGGACACTGAAGCTTTCTTT.